This T cell receptor (beta chain) stems from a study of T cell repertoires in aging, cancer and after chemotherapy. Study information: Healthy donor repertoires were recorded over several months to years and showed clear clonal overlap.

Per the germline V gene, CDR1 is SGHAT and CDR2 is FQDESV (reference sequence). Trimming cost V 5 bases and J 0 bases, with 8 bases left between them. This CDR3 contains 14 residues. Rearranged V-D-J TRB sequences were amplified with a mixed TRB-A/B primer pool. Via MiXCR, TCRdb re-called the multiplex PCR reads, giving one row per CDR3 protein. The data show around 13,000 distinct CDR3 sequences, with 20% to 25% seen just once and 5% to 6% held by the top ten. Peripheral blood genomic DNA, not sorted cells or RNA, was the template. This clonotype is deemed medium-sized. The target antigen is unknown. Overall study results and limits: Untreated cancer patients had significantly lower blood TCR diversity than age-matched healthy donors.

The chain carries TRBV11-1 and TRBJ1-5; a weak D match, TRBD1 (6 bases). This TCR was recovered from a human donor in good health. The source material was blood. The CDR3 DNA follows: TGTGCCAGCAGCGCGGACAGTAGCAATCAGCCCCAGCATTTT. Amino acid sequence: CASSADSSNQPQHF.